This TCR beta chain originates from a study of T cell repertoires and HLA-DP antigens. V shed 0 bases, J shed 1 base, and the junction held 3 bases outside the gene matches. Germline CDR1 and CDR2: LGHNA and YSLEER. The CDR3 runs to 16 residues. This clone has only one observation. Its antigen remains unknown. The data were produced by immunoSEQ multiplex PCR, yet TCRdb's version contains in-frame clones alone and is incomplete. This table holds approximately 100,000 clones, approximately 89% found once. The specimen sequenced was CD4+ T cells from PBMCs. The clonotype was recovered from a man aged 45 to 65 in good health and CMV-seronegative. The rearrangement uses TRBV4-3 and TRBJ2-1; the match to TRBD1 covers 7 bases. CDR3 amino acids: CASSQDWGQSYNEQFF. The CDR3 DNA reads TGCGCCAGCAGCCAAGACTGGGGACAGTCCTACAATGAGCAGTTCTTC.